The 28 T cell receptor beta chains presented below share a single source sample, sequenced in a study of graft-versus-host responses after intestinal transplantation. Generated by immunoSEQ multiplex PCR, the TCRdb table keeps only in-frame clones and is missing some. Here the sample spans about 120,000 clones, about 95% being singletons. These TCRs are of unknown antigen specificity. Specimen: unstimulated CD8+ T cells sorted from spleen or lymph node cells, collected before intestinal transplant. The receptors come from a human donor who received an intestinal transplant.

This chain links TRBV9 with TRBJ2-5; TRBD2 matches 14 bases. J lost 2 bases, V lost 4 bases, and 4 bases had no gene match. Germline CDR1 and CDR2: SGDLS and YYNGEE. The CDR3 runs 16 residues. CDR3 nucleotide sequence: TGTGCCAGCAGCCCCCGACTAGCGGGAGGGCAAGAGACCCAGTACTTC. Its translation: CASSPRLAGGQETQYF.

The chain combines TRBV30 with TRBJ2-1, with TRBD2 as a possible D gene (6 bases). CDR1 GTSNPN and CDR2 SVGIG come from the germline V gene (reference sequence). The CDR3 totals 14 residues. V dropped 0 bases and J dropped 3 bases, with 9 bases sitting between them. CDR3 nucleotide sequence: TGTGCCTGGAGTGTTTATAGCGGCTACAATGAGCAGTTCTTC. Translated: CAWSVYSGYNEQFF.

The chain couples TRBV4-1 to TRBJ2-2, with D possibly being TRBD2 (5 bases). Germline CDR1 and CDR2: MGHRA and YSYEKL. V was pared by 3 bases and J by 0 bases, with 11 bases between. The CDR3 spans 16 residues. CDR3 residues: CASSHSPAANTGELFF. In DNA form, the CDR3 reads TGCGCCAGCAGCCACTCTCCAGCGGCGAACACCGGGGAGCTGTTTTTT.

The V call is TRBV28, the J call TRBJ2-1; 10 nucleotides align to TRBD2. This CDR3 has 15 residues. Germline V CDR1 and CDR2: MDHEN, SYDVKM. V lost 5 bases, J lost 9 bases, and 10 bases stayed unmatched. CDR3 loop: CASSPLGTSECEQFF. CDR3 sequence (DNA): TGTGCCAGCAGTCCCCTCGGGACTAGCGAATGTGAGCAGTTCTTC.

The chain carries TRBV30 and TRBJ2-6; weak D call: TRBD2 (5 bases). The CDR3 has 14 amino acids. CDR1 and CDR2 (germline): GTSNPN, SVGIG (reference sequence). The V gene lost 2 bases and the J gene lost 1 base, with 6 bases spanning the gap. The CDR3 loop is CAWSPGSGANVLTF. The CDR3 region has the DNA TGTGCCTGGAGTCCGGGGTCTGGGGCCAACGTCCTGACTTTC.

V and J are TRBV19 and TRBJ1-6, with D tentatively TRBD1 (5 bases). This CDR3 has 15 residues. V lost 0 bases, J lost 11 bases, and 14 bases lay in between. The germline V gene has CDR1 LNHDA and CDR2 SQIVND (reference sequence). The DNA of the CDR3 is TGTGCCAGTAGTATAGAGGGCAGGGCCCGAACACCCCTCCACTTT. This translates into CASSIEGRARTPLHF.

The chain joins TRBV7-9 to TRBJ2-7, with unresolved D. Trimming left V 1 base short and J 6 bases short, with 7 bases between. CDR1 and CDR2 (germline): SEHNR, FQNEAQ (reference sequence). The CDR3 has 12 residues. The DNA of the CDR3 is TGTGCCAGCAGCTTAGGACTGGTCGAGCAGTACTTC. This codes for CASSLGLVEQYF.

The rearrangement joins TRBV6-5 to TRBJ2-7, with 9 bases identical to TRBD1. Germline trimming cut 8 bases from V and 6 bases from J; bases unmatched to any gene: 11. Germline V gene lookup returns CDR1 MNHEY and CDR2 SVGAGI. The CDR3 is 14 residues long. CDR3 in DNA: TGTGCCAGCGGGGGAGGTACAGGGGGCGTCGAGCAGTACTTC. It codes for CASGGGTGGVEQYF.

The V gene is TRBV7-2, the J gene TRBJ2-7; weak D call: TRBD2 (5 bases). V was cut by 0 bases and J by 2 bases, with 5 bases left in between. The CDR3 has 13 residues. Germline loops: CDR1 SGHTA, CDR2 FQGNSA. The CDR3 is CASSLAGAYEQYF. CDR3 sequence (DNA): TGTGCCAGCAGCTTAGCGGGAGCCTACGAGCAGTACTTC.

This rearrangement joins TRBV6-6 to TRBJ2-1; D is perhaps TRBD1 (5 bases). V gave up 2 bases and J gave up 5 bases, with 16 bases separating them. The CDR3 has 16 residues. Germline CDR1 reads MNHNY; CDR2 reads SVGAGI (reference sequence). CDR3 bases: TGTGCCAGCAGTTACGTGCAGGGTCGCCCCCACAATGAGCAGTTCTTC. This gives the protein CASSYVQGRPHNEQFF.

The V gene is TRBV19, the J gene TRBJ2-5, with D perhaps matching TRBD2 (6 bases). V lost 6 bases to trimming and J lost 4 bases, with 18 bases between them. From germline, CDR1 is LNHDA and CDR2 SQIVND (reference sequence). This CDR3 region has 15 residues. For the CDR3, the DNA is TGTGCCAGTAGCGTTGATTGGGGGGTGGGAGAGACCCAGTACTTC. Amino acid sequence: CASSVDWGVGETQYF.

The chain has TRBV19 and TRBJ1-1, with 7 positions matching TRBD1. The CDR3 has 19 amino acids. J was trimmed by 1 base and V by 7 bases; bases with no gene match: 21. Germline CDR1 LNHDA, CDR2 SQIVND (reference sequence). The CDR3 DNA sequence: TGTGCCAGTAAGGAGATCGCTGGGACAGATTATACTCCGAACACTGAAGCTTTCTTT. This gives the protein CASKEIAGTDYTPNTEAFF.

The chain couples TRBV19 to TRBJ1-1, with unresolved D. Germline assignment: CDR1 LNHDA and CDR2 SQIVND (reference sequence). CDR3 length: 11 amino acids. The V gene lost 4 bases and the J gene lost 8 bases, with 8 bases spanning the gap. The CDR3 region has the DNA TGTGCCAGTAGTACCGGGGTAGAAGCTTTCTTT. Its translation: CASSTGVEAFF.

The chain employs TRBV28 and TRBJ1-1; 11 bases are a match to TRBD1. The CDR3 consists of 14 residues. The junction had 4 bases not matched to a gene; V was cut back by 6 bases and J by 4 bases. The germline V gene encodes CDR1 MDHEN and CDR2 SYDVKM. The CDR3 loop is CASRRDRGSTEAFF. DNA of the CDR3: TGTGCCAGCAGACGGGACAGGGGGTCCACTGAAGCTTTCTTT.

The V gene is TRBV7-9, the J gene TRBJ1-1, with no clear D. The germline CDR1 and CDR2 sequences are SEHNR and FQNEAQ (reference sequence). V shed 5 bases and J shed 5 bases, with 15 bases lying between them. The CDR3 runs 14 residues. CDR3 in amino acids: CASSRFGRGTEAFF. The CDR3 coding sequence is TGTGCCAGCAGCCGATTTGGGCGGGGTACTGAAGCTTTCTTT.

The chain links TRBV6-1 to TRBJ2-7; D could derive from TRBD1 or TRBD2 (5 bases each). V was clipped by 4 bases and J by 0 bases, with 7 bases between them. Germline lookup yields CDR1 MNHNS and CDR2 SASEGT. The CDR3 loop spans 13 amino acids. The CDR3 nucleotides are TGTGCCAGCAGTGGGGGGTCCTCCTACGAGCAGTACTTC. Its protein is CASSGGSSYEQYF.

V is TRBV29-1 and J is TRBJ2-7, with D possibly matching TRBD2 (5 bases). With 4 bases removed from V and 7 bases from J, the gap between germline ends came to 11 bases. Germline values: CDR1 SQVTM, CDR2 ANQGSEA. This CDR3 region has 11 residues. The CDR3 DNA reads TGCAGCGTTGTTAGCCGGGGAGAGCAGTACTTC. It codes for CSVVSRGEQYF.

Points on this clone: A read error may account for a junction end that differs from germline. The chain couples TRBV27 to TRBJ2-3; the match to TRBD2 covers 11 bases. Germline lookup yields CDR1 MNHEY and CDR2 SMNVEV (reference sequence). This CDR3 region has 16 residues. The CDR3 coding sequence is TGTGCCAGCAGTCTATCCACTAGCGGGAGTACAGATACGCAGTATTTT. Translating it yields CASSLSTSGSTDTQYF.

This chain joins TRBV5-4 and TRBJ1-6; no firm D call. The germline V and J ends were trimmed by 3 bases and 6 bases, with 16 bases remaining between them. The V gene's germline CDR1 is SGHNT and CDR2 YYREEE (reference sequence). The CDR3 contains 16 residues. Here the CDR3 DNA reads TGTGCCAGCAGCTCCCGGACCCGGGCCGGTAATTCACCCCTCCACTTT. It specifies CASSSRTRAGNSPLHF.

V usage is TRBV9 and J usage is TRBJ2-1; 8 nucleotides line up with TRBD2. V was clipped by 4 bases and J by 8 bases; unmatched bases: 5. CDR3 size: 13 residues. Germline lookup yields CDR1 SGDLS and CDR2 YYNGEE. CDR3 sequence (DNA): TGTGCCAGCAGCAGCGGGAGCTCTGATGAGCAGTTCTTC. This gives the protein CASSSGSSDEQFF.

V is TRBV11-2 and J is TRBJ2-7, with 8 bases fitting TRBD1. The CDR3 is made up of 14 amino acids. Germline-derived CDR1 and CDR2 are SGHAT and FQNNGV. V gave up 1 base and J gave up 7 bases; unmatched junction bases: 6. CDR3 in DNA: TGTGCCAGCAGCTTAGCGGGACAGGTTCAGGAGCAGTACTTC. It yields the protein CASSLAGQVQEQYF.

The chain links TRBV6-1 to TRBJ2-1, with D tentatively TRBD2 (5 bases). The germline V and J ends were trimmed by 3 bases and 8 bases, with 14 bases remaining between them. Germline V gene sequence: CDR1 MNHNS, CDR2 SASEGT. This CDR3 has 14 amino acids. CDR3 coding DNA: TGTGCCAGCAGTGATGGAACTAGTTCAGATGAGCAGTTCTTC. Translating it yields CASSDGTSSDEQFF.

The rearrangement uses TRBV13 and TRBJ2-7, with 7 nucleotides matching TRBD2. V lost 5 bases to trimming and J lost 5 bases; unmatched junction nucleotides: 12. This CDR3 is 15 amino acids long. The V gene's germline CDR1 is PRHDT and CDR2 FYEKMQ (reference sequence). The CDR3 here is CASSPSSSGINEQYF. The DNA of the CDR3 is TGTGCCAGCAGCCCTTCTTCCAGCGGGATCAACGAGCAGTACTTC.

A note on this clone: One end of the junction does not line up with germline, which may come from a read error. The genes are TRBV7-9 and TRBJ2-7; 9 positions match TRBD2. Germline V CDR1 and CDR2: SEHNR, FQNEAQ (reference sequence). This CDR3 has 13 amino acids. CDR3 sequence (DNA): TGTGCCAGCAGCCCCGACTGGCGGGAGGGCCGGAACTTC. It translates to CASSPDWREGRNF.

The chain uses TRBV7-8 and TRBJ1-4, with D uncertain. Germline-derived CDR1 and CDR2 are SGHVS and FQNEAQ. V lost 2 bases and J lost 5, with 18 bases in between. The CDR3 is made up of 17 amino acids. The CDR3 coding sequence is TGTGCCAGCAGCTTAAGTGCTGGGGAGAGGGAAAATGAAAAACTGTTTTTT. It codes for CASSLSAGERENEKLFF.

The V call is TRBV7-2, the J call TRBJ2-2; D may be TRBD2 (6 bases). Per the germline V gene, CDR1 is SGHTA and CDR2 is FQGNSA. Deletions cut 5 bases from V and 3 bases from J, with 22 bases between. This CDR3 has 18 amino acids. The DNA for the CDR3 is TGTGCCAGCAGCCTCCCCGGCGTGGAGGGCCAAGACACCGGGGAGCTGTTTTTT. Residues: CASSLPGVEGQDTGELFF.

This sequence joins TRBV2 and TRBJ2-6, with D unresolved. With 2 bases removed from V and 4 bases from J, the gap between germline ends came to 9 bases. This CDR3 region has 15 residues. In germline, CDR1 is SNHLY, CDR2 FYNNEI. CDR3 coding DNA: TGTGCCAGCAGTGAATCGGTGTCCGGGGCCAACGTCCTGACTTTC. It yields the protein CASSESVSGANVLTF. Based on the CDR3 plus reference TRBV2 and TRBJ2-6, the full variable domain is EPEVTQTPSHQVTQMGQEVILRCVPISNHLYFYWYRQILGQKVEFLVSFYNNEISEKSEIFDDQFSVERPDGSNFTLKIRSTKLEDSAMYFCASSESVSGANVLTFGAGSRLTVL.

Here the CDR3 reads CASSLQGRQPQHF. The CDR3 DNA reads TGTGCCAGCAGTTTACAGGGGCGTCAGCCCCAGCATTTT. The V call is TRBV28, the J call TRBJ1-5, with D maybe TRBD1 (6 bases). The V and J ends lost 2 bases and 6 bases respectively, with 8 bases between them. Germline V lookup: CDR1 MDHEN, CDR2 SYDVKM. The CDR3 contains 13 residues.